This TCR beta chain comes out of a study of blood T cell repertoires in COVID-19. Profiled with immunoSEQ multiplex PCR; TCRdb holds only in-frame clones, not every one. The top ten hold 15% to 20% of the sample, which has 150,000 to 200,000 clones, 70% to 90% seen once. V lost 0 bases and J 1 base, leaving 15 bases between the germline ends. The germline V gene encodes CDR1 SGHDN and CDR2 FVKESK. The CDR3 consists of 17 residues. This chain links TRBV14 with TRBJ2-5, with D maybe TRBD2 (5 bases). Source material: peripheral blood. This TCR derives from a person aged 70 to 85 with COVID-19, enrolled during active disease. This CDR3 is CASSQERASLSQETQYF. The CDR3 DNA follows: TGTGCCAGCAGCCAAGAGAGGGCCAGTCTAAGCCAAGAGACCCAGTACTTC. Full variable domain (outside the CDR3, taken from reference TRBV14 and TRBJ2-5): EAGVTQFPSHSVIEKGQTVTLRCDPISGHDNLYWYRRVMGKEIKFLLHFVKESKQDESGMPNNRFLAERTGGTYSTLKVQPAELEDSGVYFCASSQERASLSQETQYFGPGTRLLVL.